This T cell receptor (beta chain) was identified in a study of PD-1 blockade in classical Hodgkin lymphoma. Details on this clone: Its antigen is not identified.

Produced via immunoSEQ multiplex PCR; TCRdb's table is partial and in-frame only. The repertoire has about 90,000 clones, about nine tenths of them found once; the top ten carry around 3%. Sample time point: cycle 4 day 1 (C4D1), after six to seven weeks of nivolumab. Each of the patients experienced relapse following autologous stem cell transplantation, and their brentuximab vedotin exposure differed. Germline CDR1 reads SGHRS; CDR2 reads YFSETQ. This CDR3 spans 14 amino acids. Trimming pared 3 bases from V and 3 bases from J, leaving 10 bases between. General study points: Newly diagnosed patients and complete responders had comparable diversity at baseline.

The sample in question was peripheral blood mononuclear cells (PBMCs), obtained before the fourth cycle of nivolumab. This clonotype was obtained from a human donor with classical Hodgkin lymphoma. The V gene is TRBV5-1, the J gene TRBJ1-5; no reliable D call. This CDR3 is CASSYDGYNQPQHF. The CDR3 DNA is TGCGCCAGCAGCTACGACGGCTACAATCAGCCCCAGCATTTT. The complete variable domain, with remaining parts taken from reference TRBV5-1 and TRBJ1-5, reads KAGVTQTPRYLIKTRGQQVTLSCSPISGHRSVSWYQQTPGQGLQFLFEYFSETQRNKGNFPGRFSGRQFSNSRSEMNVSTLELGDSALYLCASSYDGYNQPQHFGDGTRLSIL.